This paragraph reports one T cell receptor beta chain. Trimming stripped 7 bases from V and 3 bases from J, with 13 bases between. Germline loops: CDR1 SNHLY, CDR2 FYNNEI. The CDR3 runs to 13 residues. The data were produced by immunoSEQ multiplex PCR, yet TCRdb's version contains in-frame clones alone and is incomplete. The table records tens of thousands of clones, around 90% of them present only once. These data are taken from a study of T cell changes during pregnancy in multiple sclerosis. Source: CD4+ T cells from peripheral blood mononuclear cells, taken in the third trimester of pregnancy. The chain couples TRBV2 to TRBJ2-7; D is unclear. This receptor was obtained from a female donor with multiple sclerosis, enrolled in a pregnancy study. The CDR3 reads CASTSPTLYEQYF. The DNA of the CDR3 is TGTGCCAGCACCTCCCCCACTCTCTACGAGCAGTACTTC.